Reported below is one T cell receptor beta chain. As yet, its antigen is unknown. The sample belongs to a study of blood T cells in healthy people across ages. Findings and caveats of the study: Any conclusive comparison of naive versus antigen-experienced cells was prevented by using unsorted PBMCs.

Then a second PCR, running roughly 6 to 11 cycles, was carried out with a sample-barcoded 5' primer and a J-beta primer mix. Every cDNA molecule carried a tag from a template-switch adaptor bearing 12 random nucleotides. TCRdb re-called the 5' RACE reads with MiXCR, one entry per CDR3 protein. Here the sample spans approximately 1.5 million distinct CDR3 sequences, around 35% being singletons. CDR1 and CDR2 (germline): DFQATT, SNEGSKA (reference sequence). V was cut by 2 bases and J by 5 bases, with 5 bases left in between. This CDR3 is built from 11 residues. Approximately 9.2 milliliters was the volume of peripheral blood drawn from each donor. Per-sample PBMC isolation yielded at least 6.5 million cells.

This chain links TRBV20-1 with TRBJ2-3; D is unclear. The origin of this receptor is a woman in her 30s in good health. Sequencing was done on a sample of blood. The CDR3 sequence: CSARMLDTQYF. The CDR3 DNA is TGCAGTGCTAGAATGCTAGATACGCAGTATTTT.